The 25 T cell receptor beta chains below all came from one sample that was sequenced in a study of immune characteristics of hereditary and idiopathic chronic pancreatitis. Patients having total pancreatectomy with islet autotransplantation provided the chronic pancreatitis pancreas tissue. Sequenced by immunoSEQ multiplex PCR; TCRdb stores in-frame clones only, minus some. The repertoire includes about 6,000 clones, 73% of them detected once, and 6.5% to 8% sits in the top ten. The material sequenced was pancreas tissue with hereditary chronic pancreatitis. Receptors were obtained from a human donor with chronic pancreatitis.

This clone counts as large. CDR3 DNA sequence: TGCAGCGTTGAAGATGGGGGGGCCGGTGAAAAACTGTTTTTT. It specifies CSVEDGGAGEKLFF. V and J are TRBV29-1 and TRBJ1-4; possible D gene TRBD1, 6 bases. The V gene lost 0 bases and the J gene lost 7 bases, with 12 bases spanning the gap. CDR3 length: 14 residues. Germline V gene sequence: CDR1 SQVTM, CDR2 ANQGSEA.

The J gene is TRBJ2-3, the V gene TRBV24-1; D possibly corresponds to TRBD1 (5 bases). Trimming took 5 bases from V and 0 from J, leaving 8 bases between them. Per germline, CDR1 KGHDR and CDR2 SFDVKD. This CDR3 has 14 amino acids. DNA for the CDR3: TGTGCCACCAGTGGGGCAGGGAGCACAGATACGCAGTATTTT. It yields the protein CATSGAGSTDTQYF.

The chain is built from TRBV15 and TRBJ2-5; 10 bases fit TRBD2. The V and J ends lost 3 bases and 2 bases, in that order; junction bases with no gene match: 0. CDR1 is LNHNV and CDR2 is YYDKDF in the germline V gene (reference sequence). This CDR3 has 14 amino acids. CDR3 protein: CATSRGLAQETQYF. DNA for the CDR3: TGTGCCACCAGCAGGGGACTAGCGCAAGAGACCCAGTACTTC.

The chain joins TRBV4-3 to TRBJ2-3, with unresolved D. Germline lookup yields CDR1 LGHNA and CDR2 YSLEER. The CDR3 sequence is 15 residues long. V was clipped by 0 bases and J by 0 bases, with 7 bases between them. CDR3 in amino acids: CASSQDRKSTDTQYF. The CDR3 DNA sequence: TGCGCCAGCAGCCAAGACCGCAAAAGCACAGATACGCAGTATTTT.

V usage is TRBV7-6 and J usage is TRBJ2-5, with 9 bases fitting TRBD2. The CDR3 runs to 16 residues. The trim removed 6 bases at V and 4 bases at J, leaving 12 bases unmatched. CDR1 SGHVS and CDR2 FNYEAQ come from the germline V gene. CDR3 in amino acids: CASRPVPGLATETQYF. The CDR3 nucleotides are TGTGCCAGCAGACCAGTTCCGGGACTAGCCACAGAGACCCAGTACTTC.

DNA for the CDR3: TGTGCCAGCAGTTACGCCCGGGACAGGACGTCACCCCTCCACTTT. Amino acids: CASSYARDRTSPLHF. The chain carries TRBV6-5 and TRBJ1-6; 8 positions agree with TRBD1. Per the germline V gene, CDR1 is MNHEY and CDR2 is SVGAGI. The V gene end was trimmed by 2 bases and the J gene end by 10 bases; junction bases not matched to a gene: 7. This CDR3 contains 15 residues.

The sample holds one count of this clone. This may be a read error, as it is one base from a much larger clone. At the DNA level, this CDR3 is encoded by other sequences in the same sample as well. V is TRBV6-5 and J is TRBJ2-7; TRBD1 aligns across 10 bases. The CDR3 is made up of 13 amino acids. CDR1 and CDR2 from the germline V gene are MNHEY and SVGAGI. The V and J ends lost 5 bases and 5 bases, in that order; junction bases with no gene match: 3. CDR3 sequence (DNA): TGTGCCAGCAGTCGGGACAGGGGCCACGAGCAGTACTTC. It is translated as CASSRDRGHEQYF.

This clone was seen only once. This chain connects TRBV6-5 to TRBJ2-2, with D maybe TRBD1 (6 bases). V was shortened by 8 bases and J by 5 bases, with 12 bases between the two germline ends. Germline V CDR1 and CDR2: MNHEY, SVGAGI. The CDR3 length is 13 residues. The CDR3 region has the DNA TGTGCCAGCGTGCAGGGGCGGACCGGGGAGCTGTTTTTT. It translates to CASVQGRTGELFF.

The chain combines TRBV27 with TRBJ2-3; unclear D gene. Germline V CDR1 and CDR2: MNHEY, SMNVEV (reference sequence). The V and J ends lost 4 bases and 2 bases respectively, with 7 bases between them. The CDR3 totals 13 residues. The CDR3 loop reads CASSSLNTDTQYF. As DNA, the CDR3 is TGTGCCAGCAGTTCCCTCAACACAGATACGCAGTATTTT.

The chain uses TRBV5-8 and TRBJ2-5, with TRBD2 matching 13 bases. V lost 2 bases, J lost 6 bases, and 10 bases stayed unmatched. The CDR3 loop spans 17 amino acids. Per the germline V gene, CDR1 is SGHTS and CDR2 is YDEGEE. This CDR3 reads CASSFSGTSGDPQTQYF. The CDR3 bases are TGTGCCAGCAGCTTCTCCGGGACTAGCGGGGACCCCCAGACCCAGTACTTC.

This rearrangement joins TRBV5-6 to TRBJ2-2; D uncertain. Trimming took off 2 bases at V and 4 bases at J, with 15 bases between the two ends. The CDR3 totals 16 residues. The germline V gene encodes CDR1 SGHDT and CDR2 YYEEEE. CDR3 in DNA: TGTGCCAGCAGCTTCCTGAGCTCTAGATCCACCGGGGAGCTGTTTTTT. It translates to CASSFLSSRSTGELFF. Combining the CDR3 with reference TRBV5-6 and TRBJ2-2 gives the whole variable domain DAGVTQSPTHLIKTRGQQVTLRCSPKSGHDTVSWYQQALGQGPQFIFQYYEEEERQRGNFPDRFSGHQFPNYSSELNVNALLLGDSALYLCASSFLSSRSTGELFFGEGSRLTVL.

The rearrangement uses TRBV5-4 and TRBJ2-1; 9 nucleotides match TRBD1. The germline V gene has CDR1 SGHNT and CDR2 YYREEE (reference sequence). After removal of 3 bases from V and 2 bases from J, the junction contained 3 bases not matched to a gene. CDR3 length: 15 amino acids. CDR3 coding DNA: TGTGCCAGCAGCTCGGACAGGGGTACCTACAATGAGCAGTTCTTC. Translation gives CASSSDRGTYNEQFF.

A few counts support this clone. The V and J genes are TRBV6-5 and TRBJ1-6; D possibly corresponds to TRBD1 (5 bases). V was shortened by 5 bases and J by 9 bases, with 11 bases between the two germline ends. This CDR3 has 13 amino acids. The germline gives CDR1 MNHEY, CDR2 SVGAGI. The CDR3 loop is CASSPAGRSPLHF. In DNA, the CDR3 is TGTGCCAGCAGTCCCGCGGGGCGTTCACCCCTCCACTTT.

V is TRBV7-6 and J is TRBJ2-1; 10 bases are a match to TRBD2. This CDR3 comprises 16 residues. Germline CDR1 SGHVS, CDR2 FNYEAQ. V shed 4 bases and J 4 bases; nucleotides not matched to a gene: 7. The CDR3 nucleotides are TGTGCCAGCAGCTCTTCGACTAGCGGGTCTTACAATGAGCAGTTCTTC. This sequence encodes CASSSSTSGSYNEQFF.

The CDR3 region is CASRTSGTVNSPLHF. In nucleotides, the CDR3 is TGTGCCAGCAGGACTTCCGGGACAGTTAATTCACCCCTCCACTTT. The chain links TRBV2 to TRBJ1-6, with 7 bases fitting TRBD1. V lost 6 bases to trimming and J lost 6 bases; unmatched junction nucleotides: 8. The germline V gene encodes CDR1 SNHLY and CDR2 FYNNEI. This CDR3 comprises 15 residues.

The V gene is TRBV27, the J gene TRBJ2-7; 8 nucleotides match TRBD1. This CDR3 spans 14 amino acids. CDR1 and CDR2 from the germline V gene are MNHEY and SMNVEV (reference sequence). Trimming at V came to 9 bases and at J to 4 bases, leaving 11 bases not matched to a gene. CDR3: CARTYGTGHYEQYV. DNA of the CDR3: TGTGCCAGGACCTACGGGACAGGACATTACGAGCAGTACGTC.

The CDR3 is CAIGPSNQPQHF. The CDR3 DNA is TGTGCCATCGGACCATCGAATCAGCCCCAGCATTTT. This chain joins TRBV10-3 and TRBJ1-5, with no clear D. CDR1 is ENHRY, CDR2 SYGVKD, per germline. This CDR3 comprises 12 residues. Trimming stripped 8 bases from V and 4 bases from J, with 9 bases between.

The chain has TRBV5-4 and TRBJ2-3; unclear D gene. The CDR3 runs to 12 residues. The V gene lost 3 bases and the J gene lost 2 bases, with 4 bases spanning the gap. Looked up from germline, CDR1 is SGHNT and CDR2 is YYREEE (reference sequence). CDR3: CASSSNTDTQYF. CDR3 DNA sequence: TGTGCCAGCAGCTCGAACACAGATACGCAGTATTTT.

The J gene is TRBJ2-3, the V gene TRBV29-1; D possibly corresponds to TRBD2 (5 bases). The germline V and J ends were trimmed by 0 bases and 0 bases, with 13 bases remaining between them. Germline V gene sequence: CDR1 SQVTM, CDR2 ANQGSEA. The CDR3 has 16 amino acids. In DNA form, the CDR3 reads TGCAGCGTTGAAGATCGGCAGAGGACTAGCACAGATACGCAGTATTTT. Protein product: CSVEDRQRTSTDTQYF.

This clone was found once. Written as DNA, the CDR3 is TGTGCCAGCAGCCAAGGGGGGTGGAATTCACCCCTCCACTTT. Amino acid sequence: CASSQGGWNSPLHF. The gene calls are TRBV3-1 (or the pseudogene TRBV3-2) and TRBJ1-6; D is possibly TRBD1 (5 bases). Per the germline V gene, CDR1 is LGHDT and CDR2 is YNNKEL (reference sequence). V was clipped by 1 base and J by 7 bases, with 8 bases between them. This CDR3 has 14 residues.

This clone was detected a few times. V gene TRBV4-1 combines with J gene TRBJ2-1, with 8 positions matching TRBD1. The V and J ends lost 2 bases and 1 base, in that order; junction bases with no gene match: 4. The CDR3 covers 16 residues. Germline V lookup: CDR1 MGHRA, CDR2 YSYEKL. The CDR3 is CASSQFGQGSYNEQFF. In DNA form, the CDR3 reads TGCGCCAGCAGCCAATTTGGACAGGGTTCCTACAATGAGCAGTTCTTC.

The rearrangement joins TRBV4-3 to TRBJ2-7, with 8 bases fitting TRBD2. The ends lost 4 bases at V and 4 bases at J; junction bases unmatched: 9. In germline, CDR1 is LGHNA, CDR2 YSLEER. This CDR3 contains 15 residues. CDR3: CASSRDSGVTYEQYF. CDR3 coding DNA: TGCGCCAGCAGCCGGGATAGCGGGGTAACGTACGAGCAGTACTTC.

The V gene is TRBV5-6, the J gene TRBJ2-1; D gene uncertain. The CDR3 consists of 15 residues. V dropped 4 bases and J dropped 3 bases, with 14 bases sitting between them. The germline gives CDR1 SGHDT, CDR2 YYEEEE. The CDR3, as DNA: TGTGCCAGCAGCCCTACAGTCAGAATCTACAATGAGCAGTTCTTC. It yields the protein CASSPTVRIYNEQFF.

The chain combines TRBV7-9 with TRBJ1-2, with 10 bases aligning to TRBD1. CDR3 length: 15 residues. Germline-derived CDR1 and CDR2 are SEHNR and FQNEAQ (reference sequence). The V segment lost 4 bases and the J segment 4 bases; nucleotides outside the gene matches: 6. CDR3 region: CASSSDRGNLYGYTF. The CDR3 DNA follows: TGTGCCAGCAGCTCGGACAGGGGGAATCTCTATGGCTACACCTTC.

This clone was seen a handful of times. The chain links TRBV6-5 to TRBJ1-2, with D possibly TRBD1 on 6 matching bases. Per germline, CDR1 MNHEY and CDR2 SVGAGI. V dropped 6 bases and J dropped 4 bases, with 12 bases sitting between them. The CDR3 loop spans 13 amino acids. This chain's CDR3 is CASSPDRFYGYTF. The CDR3 DNA is TGTGCCAGCAGCCCAGACAGGTTCTATGGCTACACCTTC.